The rows below give T cell receptor beta chains drawn from one sample of a study of cytomegalovirus exposure and HLA in healthy donors. The protocol was immunoSEQ multiplex PCR, while the TCRdb copy is restricted to in-frame clones and leaves out a portion. The sample includes approximately 180,000 clones, roughly 80% of them seen just once. Sequencing input: PBMCs. The receptor source for this set is a woman between 18 and 29 years old in good health and CMV-seronegative. Each CDR3 is given with its conserved first and last residue. The D gene is left open where the match is weak. Size is omitted from some rows. Given values are once, few, many or a class for expanded clones.

CDR3: CSAGTELEQYF
DNA: TGCAGTGCGGGGACAGAGCTCGAGCAGTACTTC
length: 11
size: -
J: TRBJ2-7
D: TRBD1
V: TRBV20-1

CDR3: CASSIGGTFYQETQYF
DNA: TGTGCCAGTAGTATAGGAGGTACTTTTTACCAAGAGACCCAGTACTTC
length: 16
size: -
J: TRBJ2-5
D: -
V: TRBV19

CDR3: CASRAGTSGSLGVYEQYF
DNA: TGCGCCAGCAGGGCCGGGACTAGCGGGAGTTTAGGGGTCTACGAGCAGTACTTC
length: 18
size: -
J: TRBJ2-7
D: TRBD2
V: TRBV10-2

CDR3: CASSTYSQGRGETQYF
DNA: TGTGCCAGCAGCACCTACTCTCAGGGGCGCGGGGAGACCCAGTACTTC
length: 16
size: -
J: TRBJ2-5
D: -
V: TRBV9

CDR3: CASKDSSNQPQHF
DNA: TGTGCCAGCAAGGACAGCTCCAATCAGCCCCAGCATTTT
length: 13
size: -
J: TRBJ1-5
D: -
V: TRBV6-1

CDR3: CASTSGGAQYF
DNA: TGTGCCAGCACCTCAGGAGGAGCGCAGTATTTT
length: 11
size: -
J: TRBJ2-3
D: -
V: TRBV11-3

CDR3: CASSKKPLLFVRGQDTDTQYF
DNA: TGTGCCAGCAGCAAAAAACCTCTCCTGTTCGTGCGGGGACAGGACACAGATACGCAGTATTTT
length: 21
size: -
J: TRBJ2-3
D: -
V: TRBV21-1

CDR3: CASSLGESGTPSGNTIYF
DNA: TGTGCCAGCAGCTTAGGGGAGTCGGGGACACCCTCTGGAAACACCATATATTTT
length: 18
size: -
J: TRBJ1-3
D: -
V: TRBV7-9

CDR3: CASSLAYRVPPQEIEAFF
DNA: TGTGCCAGCAGCTTGGCCTACAGGGTTCCTCCCCAGGAGATTGAAGCTTTCTTT
length: 18
size: once
J: TRBJ1-1
D: -
V: TRBV5-6

CDR3: CASTLGPGKDEKLFF
DNA: TGTGCCAGCACCCTCGGTCCAGGGAAAGATGAAAAACTGTTTTTT
length: 15
size: once
J: TRBJ1-4
D: -
V: TRBV28

CDR3: CASSLSGAGANVLTF
DNA: TGTGCCAGCAGTTTATCAGGGGCCGGGGCCAACGTCCTGACTTTC
length: 15
size: -
J: TRBJ2-6
D: -
V: TRBV27

CDR3: CASSLLNSREYQETQYF
DNA: TGTGCCAGCAGCCTGTTAAATTCCCGGGAATACCAAGAGACCCAGTACTTC
length: 17
size: -
J: TRBJ2-5
D: -
V: TRBV5-6

CDR3: CASSEFGTGKDTQYF
DNA: TGTGCCAGCAGTGAATTCGGGACAGGGAAAGATACGCAGTATTTT
length: 15
size: -
J: TRBJ2-3
D: TRBD1
V: TRBV2

CDR3: CASSDRLAGDTGVHEQFF
DNA: TGTGCCAGCAGTGATCGACTAGCGGGAGACACCGGGGTCCATGAGCAGTTCTTC
length: 18
size: -
J: TRBJ2-1
D: TRBD2
V: TRBV2

CDR3: CASRTGLVREQFF
DNA: TGTGCCAGCCGAACGGGACTAGTCCGTGAGCAGTTCTTC
length: 13
size: -
J: TRBJ2-1
D: TRBD2
V: TRBV2

CDR3: CASSLDLPGQGASGANVLTF
DNA: TGTGCCAGCAGCTTAGATCTTCCGGGACAGGGGGCTTCTGGGGCCAACGTCCTGACTTTC
length: 20
size: -
J: TRBJ2-6
D: TRBD1
V: TRBV7-6

CDR3: CASSGRDRVSGELFF
DNA: TGTGCCAGCAGTGGCCGGGACAGGGTTTCGGGGGAGCTGTTTTTT
length: 15
size: -
J: TRBJ2-2
D: TRBD1
V: TRBV2

CDR3: CASSEFNPGRETQYF
DNA: TGTGCCAGCAGTGAGTTCAACCCGGGTCGGGAGACCCAGTACTTC
length: 15
size: -
J: TRBJ2-5
D: -
V: TRBV2

CDR3: CASSLGSPHPRSQYF
DNA: TGTGCCAGCAGTTTGGGGAGTCCACACCCCCGCTCGCAGTATTTT
length: 15
size: -
J: TRBJ2-3
D: -
V: TRBV28

CDR3: CASSLVQGYTEAFF
DNA: TGTGCCAGCAGCTTAGTCCAGGGTTACACTGAAGCTTTCTTT
length: 14
size: -
J: TRBJ1-1
D: -
V: TRBV7-2

CDR3: CASSIAQGALTGELFF
DNA: TGCGCCAGCAGTATCGCGCAGGGGGCGCTCACCGGGGAGCTGTTTTTT
length: 16
size: -
J: TRBJ2-2
D: TRBD1
V: TRBV5-1

CDR3: CASSFLQGHEQYF
DNA: TGTGCCAGCAGCTTTTTACAGGGACACGAGCAGTACTTC
length: 13
size: few
J: TRBJ2-7
D: -
V: TRBV5-5

CDR3: CAISEGPSTDTQYF
DNA: TGTGCCATCAGTGAGGGGCCCAGCACAGATACGCAGTATTTT
length: 14
size: -
J: TRBJ2-3
D: -
V: TRBV10-3

CDR3: CSVGILRDTQYF
DNA: TGCAGCGTTGGTATCCTCCGGGATACGCAGTATTTT
length: 12
size: once
J: TRBJ2-3
D: -
V: TRBV29-1

CDR3: CASSSPGLGRRNEQFF
DNA: TGTGCCAGCAGCTCACCGGGACTAGGCAGGAGGAATGAGCAGTTCTTC
length: 16
size: -
J: TRBJ2-1
D: TRBD2
V: TRBV7-8

CDR3: CAWSAGTSGSTGELFF
DNA: TGTGCCTGGAGCGCTGGGACTAGCGGGAGCACCGGGGAGCTGTTTTTT
length: 16
size: -
J: TRBJ2-2
D: TRBD2
V: TRBV30

CDR3: CAIIRAGYEFF
DNA: TGTGCCATCATACGGGCGGGGTATGAGTTCTTC
length: 11
size: -
J: TRBJ2-1
D: -
V: TRBV7-2

CDR3: CASRPLGSSYEQYF
DNA: TGTGCCAGCAGGCCGCTGGGGAGCTCCTACGAGCAGTACTTC
length: 14
size: -
J: TRBJ2-7
D: -
V: TRBV7-9

CDR3: CASRIPWAGGYTF
DNA: TGTGCCAGTAGAATCCCCTGGGCCGGTGGCTACACCTTC
length: 13
size: -
J: TRBJ1-2
D: -
V: TRBV19

CDR3: CASSHRQANEQYF
DNA: TGTGCCAGCAGCCATCGACAAGCCAACGAGCAGTACTTC
length: 13
size: once
J: TRBJ2-7
D: -
V: TRBV7-2

CDR3: CASSPGSANEKLFF
DNA: TGTGCCAGCTCACCGGGCTCGGCTAATGAAAAACTGTTTTTT
length: 14
size: -
J: TRBJ1-4
D: -
V: TRBV18

CDR3: CASRGGSGTYNEQFF
DNA: TGTGCCAGTAGGGGGGGGAGCGGGACTTACAATGAGCAGTTCTTC
length: 15
size: -
J: TRBJ2-1
D: TRBD2
V: TRBV19

CDR3: CAWTPPGQVQAFF
DNA: TGTGCCTGGACGCCGCCGGGACAGGTTCAAGCTTTCTTT
length: 13
size: -
J: TRBJ1-1
D: TRBD1
V: TRBV30

CDR3: CASSVDGGAGAKNIQYF
DNA: TGTGCCAGCAGCGTAGATGGGGGCGCAGGAGCCAAAAACATTCAGTACTTC
length: 17
size: once
J: TRBJ2-4
D: -
V: TRBV9

CDR3: CASSASGRTDTQYF
DNA: TGTGCCAGCAGTGCTAGCGGACGCACAGATACGCAGTATTTT
length: 14
size: -
J: TRBJ2-3
D: TRBD2
V: TRBV2

CDR3: CASSEADFNQPQHF
DNA: TGTGCCAGCAGTGAAGCGGACTTCAATCAGCCCCAGCATTTT
length: 14
size: -
J: TRBJ1-5
D: -
V: TRBV6-1

CDR3: CASSQASGGREQYF
DNA: TGCGCCAGCAGCCAAGCTTCCGGGGGGCGTGAGCAGTACTTC
length: 14
size: -
J: TRBJ2-7
D: -
V: TRBV4-3

CDR3: CASSLDRATLGETQYF
DNA: TGTGCCAGCAGCCTCGACAGGGCAACCCTTGGGGAAACGCAGTATTTT
length: 16
size: -
J: TRBJ2-3
D: TRBD1
V: TRBV11-2

CDR3: CSVLIRAAGAEQYF
DNA: TGCAGCGTGCTGATCCGGGCCGCGGGGGCCGAGCAGTACTTC
length: 14
size: -
J: TRBJ2-7
D: -
V: TRBV29-1

CDR3: CASSLGGGGRDTGELFF
DNA: TGTGCCAGCAGCTTAGGGGGGGGCGGGAGGGACACCGGGGAGCTGTTTTTT
length: 17
size: once
J: TRBJ2-2
D: TRBD2
V: TRBV7-2